The 27 T cell receptor beta chains below were found in one sample sequenced in a study of blood T cell repertoires in COVID-19. Generated by immunoSEQ multiplex PCR, the TCRdb table keeps only in-frame clones and is missing some. The sample includes about 310,000 clones, about 90% of them seen just once. Sequencing used PBMCs or T cells enriched from blood (not recorded which). The receptor source for this set is a woman aged 25 to 39 who had recovered from COVID-19.

This clone has just one count. The gene calls are TRBV25-1 and TRBJ2-7, with TRBD1 matching over 7 bases. Germline-derived CDR1 and CDR2 are MGHDK and SYGVNS. With 3 bases clipped from V and 4 bases from J, the junction kept 15 bases outside the gene matches. The CDR3 is 17 residues long. The CDR3 coding sequence is TGTGCCAGCAGTGAGGGGCCGGGACAGTCTAACTCGTACGAGCAGTACTTC. Its translation: CASSEGPGQSNSYEQYF.

This clone was seen once. The J gene is TRBJ2-2, the V gene TRBV5-6; no clear D gene. CDR1 is SGHDT and CDR2 is YYEEEE in the germline V gene. V lost 3 bases, J lost 6 bases, and 6 bases lay in between. The CDR3 totals 12 residues. CDR3 sequence (DNA): TGTGCCAGCAGCTCAGTTTCCGGGGAGCTGTTTTTT. This translates into CASSSVSGELFF. Filled out from reference TRBV5-6 and TRBJ2-2, the complete variable domain reads DAGVTQSPTHLIKTRGQQVTLRCSPKSGHDTVSWYQQALGQGPQFIFQYYEEEERQRGNFPDRFSGHQFPNYSSELNVNALLLGDSALYLCASSSVSGELFFGEGSRLTVL.

This chain joins TRBV7-6 and TRBJ2-5; TRBD2 matches 10 bases. V gave up 3 bases and J gave up 2 bases; unmatched junction bases: 3. This CDR3 region has 15 residues. Per the germline V gene, CDR1 is SGHVS and CDR2 is FNYEAQ. In DNA, the CDR3 is TGTGCCAGCAGCTTGACTAGCGGGTTTCAAGAGACCCAGTACTTC. Translating it yields CASSLTSGFQETQYF.

The J gene is TRBJ1-4, the V gene TRBV28; D gene unclear. Germline V gene sequence: CDR1 MDHEN, CDR2 SYDVKM. The CDR3 has 19 residues. V lost 6 bases, J lost 0 bases, and 23 bases lay in between. The CDR3 region is CASRKFVDLATPTNEKLFF. The DNA of the CDR3 is TGTGCCAGCAGAAAATTCGTCGATTTAGCGACACCAACTAATGAAAAACTGTTTTTT.

J is TRBJ2-7 and V is TRBV4-1, with 8 bases fitting TRBD2. CDR1 is MGHRA, CDR2 YSYEKL, per germline. This CDR3 comprises 17 residues. The junction had 11 bases not matched to a gene; V was cut back by 3 bases and J by 1 base. CDR3 DNA: TGCGCCAGCAGCCAGTCCCCCCCGGGGACTAGTTCCTACGAGCAGTACTTC. This translates into CASSQSPPGTSSYEQYF.

This chain connects TRBV27 to TRBJ1-1, with D unclear. Trimming removed 5 bases at V and 3 bases at J, with 16 bases between. This CDR3 contains 15 residues. Germline V gene data show CDR1 as MNHEY and CDR2 as SMNVEV (reference sequence). The CDR3 reads CASSPEVVLDTEAFF. DNA of the CDR3: TGTGCCAGCAGTCCGGAGGTGGTTTTGGACACTGAAGCTTTCTTT.

A few counts support this clone. The CDR3 region is CASSPSGIYNEQFF. Written as DNA, the CDR3 is TGTGCCAGTAGTCCTAGCGGGATCTACAATGAGCAGTTCTTC. The genes are TRBV19 and TRBJ2-1; 9 bases align to TRBD2. Losses at the gene ends were 5 bases for V and 3 bases for J; bases not matched to a gene: 2. The CDR3 extends over 14 amino acids. Germline CDR1 and CDR2: LNHDA and SQIVND (reference sequence). Filled out from reference TRBV19 and TRBJ2-1, the complete variable domain reads DGGITQSPKYLFRKEGQNVTLSCEQNLNHDAMYWYRQDPGQGLRLIYYSQIVNDFQKGDIAEGYSVSREKKESFPLTVTSAQKNPTAFYLCASSPSGIYNEQFFGPGTRLTVL.

The rearrangement links TRBV2 to TRBJ2-7; TRBD2 matches at 12 bases. This CDR3 is built from 14 residues. V trimming: 4 bases; J trimming: 2 bases; junction bases outside the gene matches: 0. CDR1 is SNHLY and CDR2 is FYNNEI in the germline V gene. This chain's CDR3 is CASSGLAGAYEQYF. CDR3 coding DNA: TGTGCCAGCAGTGGACTAGCGGGAGCCTACGAGCAGTACTTC.

The genes are TRBV28 and TRBJ1-4; D is undetermined. The CDR3 runs to 16 residues. With 5 bases removed from V and 7 bases from J, the gap between germline ends came to 20 bases. Germline V gene lookup returns CDR1 MDHEN and CDR2 SYDVKM. The CDR3 DNA reads TGTGCCAGCAGTCCACACTCGGGGATTTATGGTGAAAAACTGTTTTTT. It is translated as CASSPHSGIYGEKLFF.

This clone was observed once. V gene TRBV7-8 combines with J gene TRBJ2-1; the match to TRBD2 covers 7 bases. The germline V gene encodes CDR1 SGHVS and CDR2 FQNEAQ. The CDR3 extends over 15 amino acids. With V trimmed by 1 base and J by 8 bases, 8 bases remained unmatched. DNA for the CDR3: TGTGCCAGCAGCTTAGGGGGGAGGGAATTATATGAGCAGTTCTTC. This gives the protein CASSLGGRELYEQFF. Variable domain in full (rest from reference TRBV7-8 and TRBJ2-1): GAGVSQSPRYKVAKRGQDVALRCDPISGHVSLFWYQQALGQGPEFLTYFQNEAQLDKSGLPSDRFFAERPEGSVSTLKIQRTQQEDSAVYLCASSLGGRELYEQFFGPGTRLTVL.

The chain links TRBV5-1 to TRBJ1-3; 8 bases agree with TRBD1. Germline CDR1 SGHRS, CDR2 YFSETQ. Trimming removed 4 bases from V and 0 bases from J; junction bases left unmatched: 12. This CDR3 has 18 amino acids. The CDR3 loop reads CASSLSGGSPFSGNTIYF. The CDR3 DNA is TGCGCCAGCAGCCTGTCAGGGGGCTCACCTTTCTCTGGAAACACCATATATTTT.

This clone was seen only once. This sequence joins TRBV7-8 and TRBJ2-7; D is possibly TRBD2 (6 bases). The CDR3 is 12 residues long. Germline CDR1 and CDR2: SGHVS and FQNEAQ. The V end was cut by 3 bases, the J end by 7 bases, with 10 bases between. The CDR3 DNA reads as TGTGCCAGCAGCTTCACGGGGAGGGAGCAGTACTTC. The encoded protein is CASSFTGREQYF. The full variable domain, in which reference TRBV7-8 and TRBJ2-7 provide the parts outside the CDR3, is GAGVSQSPRYKVAKRGQDVALRCDPISGHVSLFWYQQALGQGPEFLTYFQNEAQLDKSGLPSDRFFAERPEGSVSTLKIQRTQQEDSAVYLCASSFTGREQYFGPGTRLTVT.

This sequence joins TRBV29-1 and TRBJ2-7; 9 bases are a match to TRBD2. The length of the CDR3 is 14 residues. Unmatched junction bases numbered 8, after V lost 6 bases and J lost 2 bases. Germline assignment: CDR1 SQVTM and CDR2 ANQGSEA. The CDR3 DNA reads as TGCAGCGTCCTAGGGGCGGGAGGGGCCTACGAGCAGTACTTC. It codes for CSVLGAGGAYEQYF.

The CDR3, as DNA: TGTGCCACCAGTGATTTTAACATCGGGGGAGGGAACACCGGGGAGCTGTTTTTT. Encoded protein: CATSDFNIGGGNTGELFF. The chain has TRBV24-1 and TRBJ2-2, with a tentative D call TRBD2 (6 bases). The ends were cut back, 1 base at V and 1 base at J, with 15 bases in the middle. CDR3 length: 18 amino acids. The germline V gene encodes CDR1 KGHDR and CDR2 SFDVKD.

This clone occurred a few times. The genes are TRBV5-6 and TRBJ1-1, with D possibly matching TRBD1 (5 bases). This CDR3 region has 13 residues. V was trimmed by 4 bases and J by 6 bases, leaving 13 bases between them. The germline CDR1 and CDR2 sequences are SGHDT and YYEEEE. The DNA for the CDR3 is TGTGCCAGCAGCATGCCCCCGGGGGCTGAAGCTTTCTTT. It encodes CASSMPPGAEAFF.

In DNA, the CDR3 is TGCGCCAGCAGCCATTGGTCAGGTCAGCCCCAGCATTTT. It codes for CASSHWSGQPQHF. The chain recombines TRBV4-3 with TRBJ1-5, with D unresolved. The germline V and J ends were trimmed by 3 bases and 6 bases, with 9 bases remaining between them. Per the germline V gene, CDR1 is LGHNA and CDR2 is YSLEER. There are 13 residues in the CDR3.

This chain connects TRBV5-1 to TRBJ1-2; TRBD1 agrees at 8 bases. After removal of 3 bases from V and 6 bases from J, the junction contained 7 bases not matched to a gene. CDR3 size: 14 residues. Germline CDR1 reads SGHRS; CDR2 reads YFSETQ. CDR3 protein: CASSYTGGSDGYTF. CDR3 sequence (DNA): TGCGCCAGCAGCTACACAGGGGGATCGGATGGCTACACCTTC.

This clone was detected only once. The genes are TRBV30 and TRBJ1-2; D unresolved. Germline assignment: CDR1 GTSNPN and CDR2 SVGIG (reference sequence). Trimming removed 5 bases at V and 14 bases at J, with 15 bases between. This CDR3 region has 10 residues. CDR3 sequence reads: CAWGRTAVTF. Written as DNA, the CDR3 is TGTGCCTGGGGCAGGACTGCAGTTACCTTC.

The chain employs TRBV4-3 and TRBJ1-6; D is possibly TRBD1 (6 bases). The length of the CDR3 is 16 residues. Trimming took off 1 base at V and 10 bases at J, with 17 bases between the two ends. In germline, CDR1 is LGHNA, CDR2 YSLEER. CDR3 region: CASSQAGARGDSPLHF. CDR3 DNA: TGCGCCAGCAGCCAAGCTGGGGCCAGGGGTGACTCACCCCTCCACTTT.

The CDR3 protein is CASSWDSLNQPQHF. CDR3 bases: TGCGCCAGCAGCTGGGACAGTTTGAATCAGCCCCAGCATTTT. The V gene is TRBV5-1, the J gene TRBJ1-5, with TRBD1 identical over 7 bases. The CDR3 is made up of 14 amino acids. V was clipped by 3 bases and J by 4 bases; unmatched bases: 4. CDR1 and CDR2 from the germline V gene are SGHRS and YFSETQ.

V usage is TRBV6-5 and J usage is TRBJ1-6; D uncertain. CDR1 and CDR2 from the germline V gene are MNHEY and SVGAGI. The germline V and J ends were trimmed by 2 bases and 10 bases, with 12 bases remaining between them. The CDR3 sequence is 14 residues long. CDR3 coding DNA: TGTGCCAGCAGTTACCGGCAGGCATTCTCACCCCTCCACTTT. The encoded protein is CASSYRQAFSPLHF.

J is TRBJ1-2 and V is TRBV23-1, with no clear D. TRBV23-1 falls under the ORF class, with uncertain function. CDR3 length equals 17 residues. Trimming removed 3 bases at V and 6 bases at J, with 23 bases between. The CDR3 is CASSHDVGGNRYNGYTF. In DNA, the CDR3 is TGCGCCAGCAGTCACGATGTCGGAGGGAATCGTTACAATGGCTACACCTTC.

CDR3 sequence: CASSMGQTNQPQHF. For the CDR3, the DNA is TGTGCCAGCAGCATGGGACAGACTAATCAGCCCCAGCATTTT. The V and J genes are TRBV9 and TRBJ1-5; 7 nucleotides line up with TRBD1. V gave up 4 bases and J gave up 4 bases; unmatched junction bases: 5. The germline V gene encodes CDR1 SGDLS and CDR2 YYNGEE. The CDR3 contains 14 residues.

V usage is TRBV6-2 or TRBV6-3 and J usage is TRBJ1-1; no definite D call. The CDR3 is 14 residues long. CDR1 and CDR2 from the germline V gene are MNHEY and SVGEGT. V lost 7 bases and J lost 2, with 14 bases in between. The CDR3 loop reads CASIPLRENTEAFF. The CDR3 nucleotides read TGTGCCAGCATCCCCCTGCGGGAAAACACTGAAGCTTTCTTT.

The chain combines TRBV5-4 with TRBJ1-6; D gene ambiguous. V was trimmed by 3 bases and J by 8 bases, leaving 12 bases between them. Germline lookup yields CDR1 SGHNT and CDR2 YYREEE (reference sequence). This CDR3 has 14 amino acids. The CDR3 here is CASSWGDGDSPLHF. Written as DNA, the CDR3 is TGTGCCAGCAGCTGGGGAGATGGGGATTCACCCCTCCACTTT.

The chain couples TRBV18 to TRBJ1-1, with 7 positions matching TRBD1. The CDR3 sequence is 15 residues long. After removal of 7 bases from V and 2 bases from J, the junction contained 10 bases not matched to a gene. CDR1 and CDR2 (germline): KGHSH, LQKENI. CDR3 residues: CASLTGLGPNTEAFF. The CDR3 nucleotides are TGTGCCAGCTTGACAGGGCTTGGACCCAACACTGAAGCTTTCTTT. Full variable domain (rest looked up from reference TRBV18 and TRBJ1-1): NAGVMQNPRHLVRRRGQEARLRCSPMKGHSHVYWYRQLPEEGLKFMVYLQKENIIDESGMPKERFSAEFPKEGPSILRIQQVVRGDSAAYFCASLTGLGPNTEAFFGQGTRLTVV.

J is TRBJ2-7 and V is TRBV6-1; 8 bases match TRBD2. J was trimmed by 2 bases and V by 2 bases; bases with no gene match: 2. The CDR3 loop spans 14 amino acids. Germline assignment: CDR1 MNHNS and CDR2 SASEGT. CDR3 DNA: TGTGCCAGCAGTGAATCGGGGGGGGCCTACGAGCAGTACTTC. Amino acids: CASSESGGAYEQYF.